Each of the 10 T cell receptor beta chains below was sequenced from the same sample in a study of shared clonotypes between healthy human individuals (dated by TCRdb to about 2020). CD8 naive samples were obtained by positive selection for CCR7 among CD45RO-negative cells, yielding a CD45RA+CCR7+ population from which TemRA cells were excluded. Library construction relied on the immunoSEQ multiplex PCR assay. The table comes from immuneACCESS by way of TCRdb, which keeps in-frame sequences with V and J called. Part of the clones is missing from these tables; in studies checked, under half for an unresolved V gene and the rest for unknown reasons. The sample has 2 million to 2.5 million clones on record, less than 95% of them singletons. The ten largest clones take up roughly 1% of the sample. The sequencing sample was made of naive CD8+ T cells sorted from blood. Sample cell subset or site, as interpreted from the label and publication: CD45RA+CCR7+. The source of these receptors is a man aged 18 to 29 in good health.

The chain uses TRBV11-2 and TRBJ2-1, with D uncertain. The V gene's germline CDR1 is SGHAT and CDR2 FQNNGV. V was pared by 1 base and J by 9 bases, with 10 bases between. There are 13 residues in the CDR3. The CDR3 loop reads CASSLAPWAEQFF. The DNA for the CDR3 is TGTGCCAGCAGCTTAGCCCCCTGGGCTGAGCAGTTCTTC.

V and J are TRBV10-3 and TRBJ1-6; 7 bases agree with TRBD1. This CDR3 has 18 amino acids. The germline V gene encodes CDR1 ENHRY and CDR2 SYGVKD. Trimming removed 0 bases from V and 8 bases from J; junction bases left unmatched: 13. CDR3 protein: CAISESGTAGEEDSPLHF. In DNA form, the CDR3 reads TGTGCCATCAGTGAGTCTGGGACAGCGGGGGAAGAGGATTCACCCCTCCACTTT.

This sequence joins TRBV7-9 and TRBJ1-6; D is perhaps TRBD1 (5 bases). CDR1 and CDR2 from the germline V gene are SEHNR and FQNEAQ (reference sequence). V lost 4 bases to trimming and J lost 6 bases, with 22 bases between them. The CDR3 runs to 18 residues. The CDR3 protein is CASSSYDSGPPRNSPLHF. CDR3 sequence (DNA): TGTGCCAGCAGCTCCTACGACAGCGGTCCGCCCCGTAATTCACCCCTCCACTTT.

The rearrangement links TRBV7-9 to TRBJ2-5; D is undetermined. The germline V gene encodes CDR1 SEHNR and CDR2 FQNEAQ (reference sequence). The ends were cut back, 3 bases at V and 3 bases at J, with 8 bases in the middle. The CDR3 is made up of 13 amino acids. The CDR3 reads CASSFVGEETQYF. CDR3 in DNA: TGTGCCAGCAGCTTCGTAGGTGAAGAGACCCAGTACTTC. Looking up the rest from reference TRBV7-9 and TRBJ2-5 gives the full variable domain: DTGVSQNPRHKITKRGQNVTFRCDPISEHNRLYWYRQTLGQGPEFLTYFQNEAQLEKSRLLSDRFSAERPKGSFSTLEIQRTEQGDSAMYLCASSFVGEETQYFGPGTRLLVL.

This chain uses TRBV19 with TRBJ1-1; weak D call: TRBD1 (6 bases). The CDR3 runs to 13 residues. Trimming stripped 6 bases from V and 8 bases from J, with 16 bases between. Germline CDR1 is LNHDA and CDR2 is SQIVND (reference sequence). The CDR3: CASSPAGTGEAFF. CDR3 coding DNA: TGTGCCAGTAGCCCCGCAGGAACAGGGGAAGCTTTCTTT.

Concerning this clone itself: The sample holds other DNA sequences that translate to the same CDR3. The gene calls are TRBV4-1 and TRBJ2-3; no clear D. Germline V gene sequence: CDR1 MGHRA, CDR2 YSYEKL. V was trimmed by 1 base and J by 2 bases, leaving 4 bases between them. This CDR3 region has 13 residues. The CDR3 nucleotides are TGCGCCAGCAGCCAAGGGTTCACAGATACGCAGTATTTT. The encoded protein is CASSQGFTDTQYF.

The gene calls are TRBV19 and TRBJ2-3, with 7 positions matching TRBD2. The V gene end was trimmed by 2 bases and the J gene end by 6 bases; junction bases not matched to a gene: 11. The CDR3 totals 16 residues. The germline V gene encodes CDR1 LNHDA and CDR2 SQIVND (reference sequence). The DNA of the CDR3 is TGTGCCAGTAGTATATGGGTAGCGGGTTCGGCGGATACGCAGTATTTT. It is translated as CASSIWVAGSADTQYF. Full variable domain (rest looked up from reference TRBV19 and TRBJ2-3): DGGITQSPKYLFRKEGQNVTLSCEQNLNHDAMYWYRQDPGQGLRLIYYSQIVNDFQKGDIAEGYSVSREKKESFPLTVTSAQKNPTAFYLCASSIWVAGSADTQYFGPGTRLTVL.

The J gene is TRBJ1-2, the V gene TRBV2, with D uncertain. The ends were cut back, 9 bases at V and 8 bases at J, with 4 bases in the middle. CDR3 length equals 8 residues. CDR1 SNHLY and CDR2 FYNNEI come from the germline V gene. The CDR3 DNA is TGTGCCAGAGAGGGCTACACCTTC. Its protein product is CAREGYTF.

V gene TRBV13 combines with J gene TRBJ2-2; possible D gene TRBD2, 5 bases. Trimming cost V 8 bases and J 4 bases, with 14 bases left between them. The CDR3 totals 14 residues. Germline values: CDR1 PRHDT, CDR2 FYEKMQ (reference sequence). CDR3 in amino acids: CASAEGSRTGELFF. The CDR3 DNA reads TGTGCCAGCGCCGAAGGGAGTCGCACCGGGGAGCTGTTTTTT.

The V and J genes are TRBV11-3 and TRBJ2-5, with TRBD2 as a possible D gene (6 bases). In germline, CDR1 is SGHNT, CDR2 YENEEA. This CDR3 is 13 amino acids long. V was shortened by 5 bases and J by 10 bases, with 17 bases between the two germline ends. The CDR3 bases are TGTGCCAGCAGCCTGTGGCCGGGAGCGGACCAGTACTTC. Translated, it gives CASSLWPGADQYF.